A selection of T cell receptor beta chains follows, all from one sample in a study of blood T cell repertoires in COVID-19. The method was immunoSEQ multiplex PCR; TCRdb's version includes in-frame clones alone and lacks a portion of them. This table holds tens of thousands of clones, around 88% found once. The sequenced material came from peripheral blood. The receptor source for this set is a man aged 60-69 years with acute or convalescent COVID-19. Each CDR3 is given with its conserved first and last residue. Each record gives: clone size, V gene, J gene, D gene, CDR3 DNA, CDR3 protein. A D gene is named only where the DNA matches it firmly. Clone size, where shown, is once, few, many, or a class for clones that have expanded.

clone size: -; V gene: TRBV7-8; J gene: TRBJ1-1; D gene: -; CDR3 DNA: TGTGCCAGCAGCTTACTACAGGCGGACATCCAGACTGAAGCTTTCTTT; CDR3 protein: CASSLLQADIQTEAFF
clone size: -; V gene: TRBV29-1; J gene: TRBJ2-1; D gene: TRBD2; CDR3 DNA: TGCAGCGTTGAAATTGGACAGTATCGGGGGGGTGAGCAGTTCTTC; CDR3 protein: CSVEIGQYRGGEQFF
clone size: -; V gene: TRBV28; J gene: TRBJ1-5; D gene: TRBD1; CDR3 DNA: TGTGCCATCGACAGGGGTAATCAGCCCCAGCATTTT; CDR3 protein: CAIDRGNQPQHF
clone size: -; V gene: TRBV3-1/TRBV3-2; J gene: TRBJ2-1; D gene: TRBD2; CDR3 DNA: TGTGCCAGCAGTCGCCGGGGAGGGTACAATGAGCAGTTCTTC; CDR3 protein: CASSRRGGYNEQFF
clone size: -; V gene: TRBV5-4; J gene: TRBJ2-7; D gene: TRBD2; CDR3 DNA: TGTGCCAGCAGCGTCGGGACTAGCTCTTACGAGCAGTACTTC; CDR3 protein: CASSVGTSSYEQYF
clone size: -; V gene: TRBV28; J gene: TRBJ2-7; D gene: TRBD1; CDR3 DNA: TGTGCCAGCAGAACACCGGGACAGTCCTACGAGCAGTACTTC; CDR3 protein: CASRTPGQSYEQYF
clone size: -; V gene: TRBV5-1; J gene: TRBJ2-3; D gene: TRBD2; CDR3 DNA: TGCGCCAGCAGCTCGGGGGGGAGGAGCACAGATACGCAGTATTTT; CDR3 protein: CASSSGGRSTDTQYF
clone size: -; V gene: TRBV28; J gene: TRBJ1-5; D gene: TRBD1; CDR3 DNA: TGTGCCAGCAGTCCACTTACAGGGGGGTATAGCAATCAGCCCCAGCATTTT; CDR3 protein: CASSPLTGGYSNQPQHF
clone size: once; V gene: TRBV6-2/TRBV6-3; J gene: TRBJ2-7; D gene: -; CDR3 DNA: TGTGCCAGCAGTTATGGCAGGGTCGAGCAGTACTTC; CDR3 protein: CASSYGRVEQYF
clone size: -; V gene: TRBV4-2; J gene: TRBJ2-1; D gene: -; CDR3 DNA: TGTGCCAGCGCCCGAGGCCAGGGGGCATTGGGGGGGCTCTACAATGAGCAGTTCTTC; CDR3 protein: CASARGQGALGGLYNEQFF
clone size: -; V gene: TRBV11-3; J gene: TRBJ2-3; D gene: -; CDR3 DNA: TGTGCCAGCAGTTCTCGTATCACAGATACGCAGTATTTT; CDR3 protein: CASSSRITDTQYF
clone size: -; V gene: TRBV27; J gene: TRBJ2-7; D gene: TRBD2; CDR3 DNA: TGTGCCAGCAGTTTAGCGGGGGTGACCTACGAGCAGTACTTC; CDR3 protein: CASSLAGVTYEQYF
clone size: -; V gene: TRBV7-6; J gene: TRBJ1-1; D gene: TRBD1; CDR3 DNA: TGTGCCAGCAGCCCCCGGGCAGGGGGGAACACTGAAGCTTTCTTT; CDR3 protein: CASSPRAGGNTEAFF
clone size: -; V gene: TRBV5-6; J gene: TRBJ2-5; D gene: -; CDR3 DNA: TGTGCCAGCAGCTTGGGGCAGACCCAGTACTTC; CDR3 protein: CASSLGQTQYF
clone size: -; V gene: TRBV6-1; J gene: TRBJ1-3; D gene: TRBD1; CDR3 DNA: TGTGCCAGCAGTGGAACCCCGGGACAGCAGAACTCTGGAAACACCATATATTTT; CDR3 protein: CASSGTPGQQNSGNTIYF
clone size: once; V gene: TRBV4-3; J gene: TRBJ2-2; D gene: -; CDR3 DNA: TGCGCCAGCAGCCAAGACCGACTTAACACCGGGGAGCTGTTTTTT; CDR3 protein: CASSQDRLNTGELFF
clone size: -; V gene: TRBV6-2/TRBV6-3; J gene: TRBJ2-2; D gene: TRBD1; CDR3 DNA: TGTGCCAGCAGTGTGACAGGGGTTCGCACCGGGGAGCTGTTTTTT; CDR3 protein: CASSVTGVRTGELFF
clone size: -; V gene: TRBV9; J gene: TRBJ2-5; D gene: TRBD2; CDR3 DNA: TGTGCCAGCAGCGTAGACCCTATACTAGCGGGAATTAGTCAAGAGACCCAGTACTTC; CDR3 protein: CASSVDPILAGISQETQYF
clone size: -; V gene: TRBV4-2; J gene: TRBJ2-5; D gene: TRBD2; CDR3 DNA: TGTGCCAGCAGCCGCAAGATACAGACTAGCGACGGGGAGACCCAGTACTTC; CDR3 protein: CASSRKIQTSDGETQYF
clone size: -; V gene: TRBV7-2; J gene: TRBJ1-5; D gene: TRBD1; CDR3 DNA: TGTGCCAGCAGCCAGGGGGGAGGACAGCCCCAGCATTTT; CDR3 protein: CASSQGGGQPQHF
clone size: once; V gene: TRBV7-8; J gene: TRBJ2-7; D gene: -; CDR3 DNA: TGTGCCAGCAGAGGGGGGGAACATCGTAGGTACGAGCAGTACTTC; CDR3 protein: CASRGGEHRRYEQYF
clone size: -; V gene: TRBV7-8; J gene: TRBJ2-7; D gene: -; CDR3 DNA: TGTGCCAGCAGCTTAGCTAGCAGGGGCGTATGGTTTAGCTCCTACGAGCAGTACTTC; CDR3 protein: CASSLASRGVWFSSYEQYF
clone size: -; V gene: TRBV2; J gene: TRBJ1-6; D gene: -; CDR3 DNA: TGTGCCAGCGGAGACAGGAGCTCCTATAATTCACCCCTCCACTTT; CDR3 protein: CASGDRSSYNSPLHF
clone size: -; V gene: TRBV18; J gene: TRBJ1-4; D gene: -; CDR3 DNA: TGTGCCAGCTCACCTAGGGGCGCAACTAATGAAAAACTGTTTTTT; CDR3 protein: CASSPRGATNEKLFF